The present TCR beta chain was sequenced within a study of identical twins. The germline CDR1 and CDR2 sequences are ENHRY and SYGVKD. V shed 6 bases and J 1 base; nucleotides not matched to a gene: 5. The CDR3 runs 14 residues. Study findings and constraints: Within monozygotic twins, out-of-frame TCR alpha sharing was underestimated by the models. A partial confounding effect on zero-insertion analyses could come from invariant MAIT and iNKT cells. Reduced insertions were recorded for abundant cord blood beta clonotypes, with no such pattern in memory repertoires.

This clonotype was seen a handful of times. Antigen unknown. TCRdb reprocessed the 5' RACE reads with MiXCR, giving one entry per CDR3 protein. The profile shows fewer than 900,000 distinct CDR3 sequences, around a sixth of them singletons. The data also belong to a second study, concerning T cells expressing NK-cell markers. Per that study: One of the eight sequenced donors was seronegative, whereas the other seven were HCMV-seropositive.

Sequencing used PBMCs. The gene calls are TRBV10-3 and TRBJ2-5; 7 nucleotides agree with TRBD2. The receptor comes from a woman aged 18-30 years in good health. The CDR3 is CAIREGRAQETQYF. CDR3 nucleotide sequence: TGTGCCATCAGGGAAGGGAGGGCCCAAGAGACCCAGTACTTC.